The clone carrying this TCR beta chain was observed a single time. The data belong to a study of blood T cell repertoires in COVID-19. Profiling relied on immunoSEQ multiplex PCR, and the TCRdb table lists in-frame clones only, not all of them. The sample holds under 350,000 clones, just over 85% seen once. There are 15 residues in the CDR3. V lost 3 bases and J lost 4, with 15 bases in between. Per the germline V gene, CDR1 is MGHRA and CDR2 is YSYEKL. The V and J genes are TRBV4-1 and TRBJ1-2; perhaps TRBD1 as D (6 bases). Sequencing was done on a sample of PBMCs or T cells enriched from blood (not recorded which). This clonotype originated in a man aged 25-45 years who had recovered from COVID-19. The CDR3 DNA sequence: TGCGCCAGCAGCCACACACAGGGTCTCGGCTATGGCTACACCTTC. Translation gives CASSHTQGLGYGYTF.